The present T cell receptor (beta chain) was sequenced within a study of tumour-infiltrating T cells in Burkitt lymphoma. Study-level background: Repertoire clonality predicted overall and progression-free survival.

Clones were sequenced by immunoSEQ multiplex PCR, and TCRdb holds only the in-frame ones, with some missing. The sample yields 14,000 or so clones, about 75% seen once. The trim removed 4 bases at V and 10 bases at J, leaving 22 bases unmatched. From germline, CDR1 is WNHNN and CDR2 SYGVQD (reference sequence). This CDR3 is 19 amino acids long. The clonotype was recovered from a human donor with diffuse large B-cell lymphoma. Sequencing was done on a sample of tumor tissue. This sequence joins TRBV10-1 and TRBJ2-1; 10 nucleotides agree with TRBD2. For the CDR3, the DNA is TGCGCCAGCAGTGTTCTTGGGAAGGGTTGGCTAGCGGGAGTCGGGGAGCAGTTCTTC. This codes for CASSVLGKGWLAGVGEQFF.